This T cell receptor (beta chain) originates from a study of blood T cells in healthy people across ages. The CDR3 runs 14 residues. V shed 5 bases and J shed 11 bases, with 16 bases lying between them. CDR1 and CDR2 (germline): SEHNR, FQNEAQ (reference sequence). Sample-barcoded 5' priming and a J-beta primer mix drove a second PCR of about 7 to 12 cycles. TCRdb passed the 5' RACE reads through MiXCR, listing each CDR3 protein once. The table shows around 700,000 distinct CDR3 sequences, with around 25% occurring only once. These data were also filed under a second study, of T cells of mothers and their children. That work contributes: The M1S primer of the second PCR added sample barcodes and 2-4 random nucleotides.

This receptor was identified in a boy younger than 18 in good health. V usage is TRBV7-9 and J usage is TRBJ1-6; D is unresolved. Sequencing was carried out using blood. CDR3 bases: TGTGCCAGCAGCCAGGAGGAGGGAAGGACACCCCTCCACTTT. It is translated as CASSQEEGRTPLHF.